Listed below are T cell receptor beta chains from one sample, sequenced in a study of cytomegalovirus exposure and HLA in healthy donors. Clones were sequenced by immunoSEQ multiplex PCR, and TCRdb holds only the in-frame ones, with some missing. The sample gives 67,000 or so clones, approximately 93% of which show up once; more than 1.2% is in the top ten. Material: PBMCs. These receptor sequences come from a man between 18 and 29 years old in good health and CMV-seropositive. Each CDR3 is given with its conserved first and last residue.

>TRBV5-4|TRBJ2-3
CASSSETSPRDTQYF
>TRBV5-1|TRBJ2-5
CASSLVGQVSQETQYF
>TRBV5-4|TRBJ2-5
CASSLGGPGETQYF
>TRBV6-6|TRBJ2-3
CASRSQTGQGADTQYF
>TRBV12-5|TRBJ2-1
CASGFARGEQFF
>TRBV27|TRBJ2-1
CASSSVTRGSYNEQFF
>TRBV5-1|TRBJ1-4
CASSLGQGGEKLFF
>TRBV5-8|TRBJ2-7
CASSLRGIYEQYF
>TRBV6-5|TRBJ2-1
CASRPTIAGSEQFF
>TRBV21-1|TRBJ2-7
CASSLGPRTGDSYEQYF
>TRBV4-1|TRBJ2-5
CASSQEQVQETQYF
>TRBV9|TRBJ1-2
CASSPRDNTNYGYTF
>TRBV28|TRBJ2-7
CASSLGYLAGGGYEQYF
>TRBV6-5|TRBJ1-5
CASSYRGGGQPQHF
>TRBV6-1|TRBJ1-1
CASSFGNTEAFF
>TRBV5-1|TRBJ1-2
CASSYRDSGYGYTF
>TRBV9|TRBJ2-7
CASSPSGSGSEQYF
>TRBV6-5|TRBJ2-5
CASSYLGQRQETQYF
>TRBV13|TRBJ2-7
CARKQGYEQYF
>TRBV4-1|TRBJ2-3
CASSQALLAGVDTQYF